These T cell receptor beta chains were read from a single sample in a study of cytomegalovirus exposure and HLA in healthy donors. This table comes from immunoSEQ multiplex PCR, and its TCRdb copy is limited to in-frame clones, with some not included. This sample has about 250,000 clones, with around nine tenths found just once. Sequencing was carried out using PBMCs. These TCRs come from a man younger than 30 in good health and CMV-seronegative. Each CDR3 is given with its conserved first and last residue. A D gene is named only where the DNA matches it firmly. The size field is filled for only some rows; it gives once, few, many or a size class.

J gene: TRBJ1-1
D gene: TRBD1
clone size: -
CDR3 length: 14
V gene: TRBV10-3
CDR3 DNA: TGTGCCATCAGTGAGTCGACAGGGTGGACTGAAGCTTTCTTT
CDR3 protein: CAISESTGWTEAFF

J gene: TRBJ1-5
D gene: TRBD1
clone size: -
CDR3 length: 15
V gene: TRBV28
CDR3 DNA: TGTGCCTCCTGGTGGGGGGACAGAGGAAATCAGCCCCAGCATTTT
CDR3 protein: CASWWGDRGNQPQHF

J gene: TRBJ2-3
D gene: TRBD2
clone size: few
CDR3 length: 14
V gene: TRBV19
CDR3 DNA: TGTGCCACCCATAGCGGGAGATCCACAGATACGCAGTATTTT
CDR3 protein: CATHSGRSTDTQYF

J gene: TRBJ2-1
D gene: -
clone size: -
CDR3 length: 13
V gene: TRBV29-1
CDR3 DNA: TGCAGCGTAGGGGCTCGAACCCCCAATGAGCAGTTCTTC
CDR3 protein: CSVGARTPNEQFF

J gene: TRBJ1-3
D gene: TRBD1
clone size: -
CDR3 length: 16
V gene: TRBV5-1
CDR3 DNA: TGCGCCAGCAGCTTGACCGGGACAGGCGCTGGAAACACCATATATTTT
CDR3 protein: CASSLTGTGAGNTIYF

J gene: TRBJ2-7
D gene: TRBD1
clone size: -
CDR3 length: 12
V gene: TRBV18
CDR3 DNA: TGTGCCAGCCGGGACAGGGGCTACGAGCAGTACTTC
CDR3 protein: CASRDRGYEQYF

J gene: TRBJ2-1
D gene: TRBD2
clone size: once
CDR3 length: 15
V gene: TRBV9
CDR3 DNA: TGTGCCAGCAGCGTAGGGAGCGGGAGCTACAATGAGCAGTTCTTC
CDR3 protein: CASSVGSGSYNEQFF

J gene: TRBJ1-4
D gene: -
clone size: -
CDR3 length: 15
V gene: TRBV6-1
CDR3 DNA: TGTGCCAGGCACCTTGGGCCCGCAACTAATGAAAAACTGTTTTTT
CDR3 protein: CARHLGPATNEKLFF

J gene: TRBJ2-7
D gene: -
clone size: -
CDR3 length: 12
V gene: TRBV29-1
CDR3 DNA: TGCAGCGTTAATCGGGGTGAATACGAGCAGTACTTC
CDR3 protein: CSVNRGEYEQYF

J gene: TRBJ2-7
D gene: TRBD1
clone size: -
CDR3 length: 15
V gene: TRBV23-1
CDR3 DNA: TGCGCCAGCAGTCTGAGGGGACAGGGGGCGCGGGAGCAGTACTTC
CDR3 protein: CASSLRGQGAREQYF

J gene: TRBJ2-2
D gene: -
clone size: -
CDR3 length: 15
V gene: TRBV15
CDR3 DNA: TGTGCCACCAGGGGTTGGGGGGTCAACACCGGGGAGCTGTTTTTT
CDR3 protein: CATRGWGVNTGELFF

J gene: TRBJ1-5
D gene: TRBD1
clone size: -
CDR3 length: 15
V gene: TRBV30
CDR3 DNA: TGTGCCTGGAGTGTACCGGGACAGGGAGATCAGCCCCAGCATTTT
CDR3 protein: CAWSVPGQGDQPQHF

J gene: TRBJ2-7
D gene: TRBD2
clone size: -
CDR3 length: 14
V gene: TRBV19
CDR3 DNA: TGTGCCAGTAGTATTGGCGGGAGAGAATACGAGCAGTACTTC
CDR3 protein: CASSIGGREYEQYF

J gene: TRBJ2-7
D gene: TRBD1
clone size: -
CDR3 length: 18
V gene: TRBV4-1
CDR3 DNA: TGCGCCAGCAGCCAGAAAACGACTTGGGACAGCCAAACCTACGAGCAGTACTTC
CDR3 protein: CASSQKTTWDSQTYEQYF

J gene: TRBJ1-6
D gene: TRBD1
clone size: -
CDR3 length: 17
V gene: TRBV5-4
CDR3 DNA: TGTGCCAGCAGCTCTGACAGGGGGCGCGACTATAATTCACCCCTCCACTTT
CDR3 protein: CASSSDRGRDYNSPLHF

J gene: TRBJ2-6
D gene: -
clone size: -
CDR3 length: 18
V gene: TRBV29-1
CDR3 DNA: TGCAGCGTTGAATTCGGGACTGAGGCCCCTTCTGGGGCCAACGTCCTGACTTTC
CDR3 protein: CSVEFGTEAPSGANVLTF

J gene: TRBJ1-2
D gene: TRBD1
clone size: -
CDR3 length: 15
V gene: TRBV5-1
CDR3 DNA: TGCGCCAGCAGCCCCACGACAGGGGGCAAATATGGCTACACCTTC
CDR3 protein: CASSPTTGGKYGYTF

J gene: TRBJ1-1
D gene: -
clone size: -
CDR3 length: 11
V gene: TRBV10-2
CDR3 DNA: TGCGCCAGCGTCGCGGGCGGGGATGCTTTCTTT
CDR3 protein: CASVAGGDAFF

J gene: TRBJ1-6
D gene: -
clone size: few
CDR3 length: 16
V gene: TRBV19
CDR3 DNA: TGTGCCAGTAAATTAGCGGGGAGCTCCTATAATTCACCCCTCCACTTT
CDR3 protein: CASKLAGSSYNSPLHF

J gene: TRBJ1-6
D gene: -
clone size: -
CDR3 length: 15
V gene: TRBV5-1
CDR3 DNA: TGCGCCAGCAGCTTGGCCGAGCAGGGTGATTCACCCCTCCACTTT
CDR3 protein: CASSLAEQGDSPLHF

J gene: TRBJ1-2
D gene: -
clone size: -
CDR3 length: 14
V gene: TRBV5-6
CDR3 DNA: TGTGCCAGCAGCCTATGGGCAGCTAACTATGGCTACACCTTC
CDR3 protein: CASSLWAANYGYTF

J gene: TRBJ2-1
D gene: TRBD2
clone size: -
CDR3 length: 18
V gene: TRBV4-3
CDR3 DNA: TGCGCCAGCAGCCAAGGCTCGCCGCTAGCGGGGGGATACAATGAGCAGTTCTTC
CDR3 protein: CASSQGSPLAGGYNEQFF

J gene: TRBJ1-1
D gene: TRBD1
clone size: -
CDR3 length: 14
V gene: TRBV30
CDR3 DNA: TGTGCCTGGAGAACCGGGACAGGGAACACTGAAGCTTTCTTT
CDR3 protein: CAWRTGTGNTEAFF

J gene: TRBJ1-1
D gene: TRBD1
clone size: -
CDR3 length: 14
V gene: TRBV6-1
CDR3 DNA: TGTGCCAGCAGTTTGGGACAGGGGAACACTGAAGCTTTCTTT
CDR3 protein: CASSLGQGNTEAFF

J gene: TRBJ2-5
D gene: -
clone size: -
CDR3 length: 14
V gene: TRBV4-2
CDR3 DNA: TGTGCCAGCAGCTCGGGACTGATCCAAGAGACCCAGTACTTC
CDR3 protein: CASSSGLIQETQYF

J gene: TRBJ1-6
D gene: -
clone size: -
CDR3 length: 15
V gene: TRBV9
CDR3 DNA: TGTGCCAGCACTGGGGGGGGAACCTATAATTCACCCCTCCACTTT
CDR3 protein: CASTGGGTYNSPLHF

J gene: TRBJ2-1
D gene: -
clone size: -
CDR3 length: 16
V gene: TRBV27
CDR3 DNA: TGTGCCAGCAGTTTATCTCACGTTTTAGACTACAATGAGCAGTTCTTC
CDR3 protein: CASSLSHVLDYNEQFF

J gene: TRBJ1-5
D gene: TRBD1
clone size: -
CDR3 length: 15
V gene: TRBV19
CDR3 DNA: TGTGCCAGTAGTATTACGACAGGGATGATTCAGCCCCAGCATTTT
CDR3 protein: CASSITTGMIQPQHF

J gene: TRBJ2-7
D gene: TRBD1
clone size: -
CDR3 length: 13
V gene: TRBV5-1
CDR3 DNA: TGCGCCAGCAGCGCGACAGGGGCCTACGAGCAGTACTTC
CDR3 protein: CASSATGAYEQYF

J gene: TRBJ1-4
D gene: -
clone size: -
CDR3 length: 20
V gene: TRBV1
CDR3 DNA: TGCACCAGCAGTCAAGACACTCCGAGACATAAAACTGCAACTAATGAAAAACTGTTTTTT
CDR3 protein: CTSSQDTPRHKTATNEKLFF

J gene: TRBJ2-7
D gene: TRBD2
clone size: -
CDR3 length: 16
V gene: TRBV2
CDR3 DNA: TGTGCCACCGATTCCGGGGGGACGATGGCCCCCTACGAGCAGTACTTC
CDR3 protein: CATDSGGTMAPYEQYF

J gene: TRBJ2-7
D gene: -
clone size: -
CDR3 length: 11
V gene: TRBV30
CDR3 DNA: TGTGCCTGGAGTACAGGCTACGAGCAGTACTTC
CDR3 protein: CAWSTGYEQYF

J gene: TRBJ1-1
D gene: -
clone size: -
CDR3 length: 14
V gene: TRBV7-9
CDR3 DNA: TGTGCCAGCAGCCTCACTTCAGGCAACGCTGAAGCTTTCTTT
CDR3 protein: CASSLTSGNAEAFF

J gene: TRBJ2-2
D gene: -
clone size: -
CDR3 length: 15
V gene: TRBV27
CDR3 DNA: TGTGCCAGCAGTTCAGCCGGGACTTACACCGGGGAGCTGTTTTTT
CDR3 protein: CASSSAGTYTGELFF

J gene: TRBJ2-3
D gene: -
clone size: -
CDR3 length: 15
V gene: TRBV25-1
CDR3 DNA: TGTGCCAGCAGTGAAGGTCAGGGTGCGACAGATACGCAGTATTTT
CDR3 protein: CASSEGQGATDTQYF

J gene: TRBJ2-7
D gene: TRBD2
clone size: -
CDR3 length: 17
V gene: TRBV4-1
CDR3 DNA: TGCGCCAGCAGCCCTGGGGGAGCGGGGGGAATCTCCTACGAGCAGTACTTC
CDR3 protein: CASSPGGAGGISYEQYF

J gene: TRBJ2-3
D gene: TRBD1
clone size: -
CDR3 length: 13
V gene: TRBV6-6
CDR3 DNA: TGTGCCAGCCAGACAGGGGAAGGGGATACGCAGTATTTT
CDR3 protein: CASQTGEGDTQYF

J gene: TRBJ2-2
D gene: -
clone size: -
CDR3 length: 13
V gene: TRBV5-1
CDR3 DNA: TGCGCCAGCAGCTTGGTTGGGCCCGGGGAGCTGTTTTTT
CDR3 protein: CASSLVGPGELFF

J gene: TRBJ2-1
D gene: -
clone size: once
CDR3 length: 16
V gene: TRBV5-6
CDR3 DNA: TGTGCCAGCAGCTTGGCTCGACTAGACTCCTACAATGAGCAGTTCTTC
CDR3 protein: CASSLARLDSYNEQFF

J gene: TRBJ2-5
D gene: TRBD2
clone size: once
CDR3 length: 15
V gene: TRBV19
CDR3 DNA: TGTGCCAGTAGTATAGGCCCGACTAGCAAAGAGACCCAGTACTTC
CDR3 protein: CASSIGPTSKETQYF

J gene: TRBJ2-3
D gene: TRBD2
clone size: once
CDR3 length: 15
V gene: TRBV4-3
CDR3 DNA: TGCGCCAGCAGCCAAGATGCGGGAGGCACAGATACGCAGTATTTT
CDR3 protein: CASSQDAGGTDTQYF

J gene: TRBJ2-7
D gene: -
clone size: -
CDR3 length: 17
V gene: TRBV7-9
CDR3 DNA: TGTGCCAGCAGCTTAACGTTGAGGACTCCAGATGGCTACGAGCAGTACTTC
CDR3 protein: CASSLTLRTPDGYEQYF

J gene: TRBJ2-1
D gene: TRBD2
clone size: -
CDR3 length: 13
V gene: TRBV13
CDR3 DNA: TGTGCCAGCAGGGGACTAGCGGACAATGAGCAGTTCTTC
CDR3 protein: CASRGLADNEQFF

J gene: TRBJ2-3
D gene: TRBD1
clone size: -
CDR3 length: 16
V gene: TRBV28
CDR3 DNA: TGTGCCAGCAAAACCGGGGGACAGGGGAACACAGATACGCAGTATTTT
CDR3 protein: CASKTGGQGNTDTQYF

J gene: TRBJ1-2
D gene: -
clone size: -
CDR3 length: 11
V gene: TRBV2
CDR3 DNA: TGTGCCAGTTTTCTCTACTATGGCTACACCTTC
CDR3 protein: CASFLYYGYTF

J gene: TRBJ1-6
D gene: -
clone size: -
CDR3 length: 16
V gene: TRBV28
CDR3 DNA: TGTGCCAGCAGTTTACGGGGTGGTTCCTATAATTCACCCCTCCACTTT
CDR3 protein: CASSLRGGSYNSPLHF

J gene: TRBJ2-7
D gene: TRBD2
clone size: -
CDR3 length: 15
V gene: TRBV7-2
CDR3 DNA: TGTGCCAGCAGCTTATCCGTGGGACTAGACTACGAGCAGTACTTC
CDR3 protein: CASSLSVGLDYEQYF

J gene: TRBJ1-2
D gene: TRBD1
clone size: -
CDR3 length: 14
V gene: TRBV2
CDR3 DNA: TGTGCCAGCAGAGGGACAGCCACCCAGTATGGCTACACCTTC
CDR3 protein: CASRGTATQYGYTF

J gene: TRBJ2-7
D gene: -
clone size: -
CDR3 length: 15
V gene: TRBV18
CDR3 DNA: TGTGCCAGCTCACCTCCACAGGGAGCCTCCTACGAGCAGTACTTC
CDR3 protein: CASSPPQGASYEQYF

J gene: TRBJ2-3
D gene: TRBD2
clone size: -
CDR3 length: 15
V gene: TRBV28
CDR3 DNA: TGTGCCAGCAGCCAAAGCGGGGGGATAACAGATACGCAGTATTTT
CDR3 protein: CASSQSGGITDTQYF